This TCR beta chain was obtained from a study of control samples from healthy donors and cancer patients. TCRdb's table, derived via immunoSEQ multiplex PCR, lists solely in-frame clones and lacks some. This table has 100,000 to 150,000 clones, 75% to 95% appearing once. The sequenced sample consisted of blood. The receptor comes from a man younger than 35 in good health.

The CDR3 region has the DNA TGTGCCTGGAGTAGTAGTAGTGAAAAACTGTTTTTT. Residues: CAWSSSSEKLFF. The chain links TRBV30 to TRBJ1-4; no clear D gene. V was clipped by 2 bases and J by 7 bases, with 8 bases between them. The CDR3 spans 12 residues. Germline V gene sequence: CDR1 GTSNPN, CDR2 SVGIG (reference sequence).